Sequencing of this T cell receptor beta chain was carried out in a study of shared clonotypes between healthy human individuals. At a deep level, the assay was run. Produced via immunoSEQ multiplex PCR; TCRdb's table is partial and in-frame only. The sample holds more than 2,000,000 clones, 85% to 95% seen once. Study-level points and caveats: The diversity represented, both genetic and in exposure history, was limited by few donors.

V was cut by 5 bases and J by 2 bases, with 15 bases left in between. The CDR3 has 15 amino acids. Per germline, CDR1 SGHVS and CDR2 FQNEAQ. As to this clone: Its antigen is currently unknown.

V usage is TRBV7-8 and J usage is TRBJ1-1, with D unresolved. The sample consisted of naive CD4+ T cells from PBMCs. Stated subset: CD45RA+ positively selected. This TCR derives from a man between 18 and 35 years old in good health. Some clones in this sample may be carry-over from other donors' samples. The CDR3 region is CASSTKRLPNTEAFF. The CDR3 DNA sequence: TGTGCCAGCAGCACTAAGCGGTTACCAAACACTGAAGCTTTCTTT.